Below, one T cell receptor beta chain is given with its context. No antigen is known for it. The PCR employed 60 Vbeta primers together with 13 Jbeta primers. Profiled with immunoSEQ multiplex PCR; TCRdb holds only in-frame clones, not every one. The sample has 100,000 to 150,000 clones; 60% to 75% are singletons. The data are from a study of cytomegalovirus exposure and HLA in healthy donors. The study's findings and limits: Common viral pathogens were later found to be apparently linked to several of the most significant clusters. Among the CMV-associated chains, a few were confirmed in vitro as specific for CMV antigens.

CDR1 and CDR2 (germline): SGHRS, YFSETQ. V lost 4 bases and J lost 4, with 19 bases in between. The CDR3 covers 16 residues. The chain is built from TRBV5-1 and TRBJ2-3, with TRBD1 as a possible D gene (6 bases). The sample consisted of PBMCs. This clonotype was sampled from a woman aged 40 to 55 in good health and CMV-seropositive. The CDR3 here is CASSLTDRGNPDTQYF. The CDR3, as DNA: TGCGCCAGCAGCCTGACGGACAGAGGGAATCCAGATACGCAGTATTTT.